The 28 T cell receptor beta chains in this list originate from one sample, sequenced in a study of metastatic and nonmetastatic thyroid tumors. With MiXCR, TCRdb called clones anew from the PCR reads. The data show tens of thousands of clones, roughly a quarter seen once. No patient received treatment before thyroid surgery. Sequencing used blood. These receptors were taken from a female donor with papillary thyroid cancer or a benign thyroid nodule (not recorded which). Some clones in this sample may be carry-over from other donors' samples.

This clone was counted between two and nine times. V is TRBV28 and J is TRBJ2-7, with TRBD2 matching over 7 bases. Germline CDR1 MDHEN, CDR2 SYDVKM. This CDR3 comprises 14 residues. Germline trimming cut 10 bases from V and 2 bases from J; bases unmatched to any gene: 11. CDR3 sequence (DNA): TGTGCCACCACAAGGAAGCGGGATGCCTACGAGCAGTACTTC. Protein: CATTRKRDAYEQYF.

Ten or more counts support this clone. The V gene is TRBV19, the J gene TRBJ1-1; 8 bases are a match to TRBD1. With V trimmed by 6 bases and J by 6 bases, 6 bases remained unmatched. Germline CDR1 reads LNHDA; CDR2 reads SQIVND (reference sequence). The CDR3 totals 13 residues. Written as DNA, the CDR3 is TGTGCCAGTAGCTACAGGGGGATGTCTGAAGCTTTCTTT. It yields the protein CASSYRGMSEAFF.

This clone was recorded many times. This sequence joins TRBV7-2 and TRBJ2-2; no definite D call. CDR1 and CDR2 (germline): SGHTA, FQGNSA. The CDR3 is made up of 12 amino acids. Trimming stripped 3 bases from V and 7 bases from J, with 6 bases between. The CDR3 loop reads CASSFVFGELFF. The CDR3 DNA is TGTGCCAGCAGCTTCGTATTCGGGGAGCTGTTTTTT.

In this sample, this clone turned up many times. CDR3 protein: CASRLKDRGRISGYTF. CDR3 nucleotides: TGTGCCAGCCGACTGAAGGACAGGGGGCGTATAAGTGGCTACACCTTC. The rearrangement links TRBV9 to TRBJ1-2, with 11 positions matching TRBD1. Germline V gene data show CDR1 as SGDLS and CDR2 as YYNGEE. With V trimmed by 7 bases and J by 7 bases, 15 bases remained unmatched. This CDR3 spans 16 amino acids.

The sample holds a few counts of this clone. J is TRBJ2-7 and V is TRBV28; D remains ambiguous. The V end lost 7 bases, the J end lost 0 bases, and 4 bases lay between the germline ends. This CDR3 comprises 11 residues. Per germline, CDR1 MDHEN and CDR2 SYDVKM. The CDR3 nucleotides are TGTGCCAGCACCACCTCCTACGAGCAGTACTTC. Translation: CASTTSYEQYF.

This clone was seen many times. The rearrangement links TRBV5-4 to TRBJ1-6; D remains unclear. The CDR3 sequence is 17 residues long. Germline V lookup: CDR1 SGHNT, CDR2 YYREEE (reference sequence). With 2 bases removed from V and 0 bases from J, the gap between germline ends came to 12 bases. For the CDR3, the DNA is TGTGCCAGCAGCTTCACGTCAGGAAGCTCCTATAATTCACCCCTCCACTTT. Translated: CASSFTSGSSYNSPLHF.

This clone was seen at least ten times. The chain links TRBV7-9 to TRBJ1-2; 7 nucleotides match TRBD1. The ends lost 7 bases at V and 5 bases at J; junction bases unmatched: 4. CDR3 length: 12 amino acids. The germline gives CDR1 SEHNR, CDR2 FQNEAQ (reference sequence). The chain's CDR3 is CASTRGGYGYTF. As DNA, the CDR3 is TGTGCCAGCACCAGGGGGGGGTATGGCTACACCTTC.

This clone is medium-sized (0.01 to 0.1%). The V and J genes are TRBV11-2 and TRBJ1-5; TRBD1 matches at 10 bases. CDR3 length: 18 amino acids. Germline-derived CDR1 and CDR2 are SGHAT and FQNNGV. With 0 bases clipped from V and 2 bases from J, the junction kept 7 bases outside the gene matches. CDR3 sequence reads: CASSLDLGQGGRNQPQHF. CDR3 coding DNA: TGTGCCAGCAGCTTAGACCTAGGACAGGGGGGGCGCAATCAGCCCCAGCATTTT.

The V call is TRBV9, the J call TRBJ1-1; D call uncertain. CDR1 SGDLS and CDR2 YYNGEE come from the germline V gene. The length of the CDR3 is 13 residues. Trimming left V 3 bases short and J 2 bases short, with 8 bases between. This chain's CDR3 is CASSGLENTEAFF. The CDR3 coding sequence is TGTGCCAGCAGCGGCTTGGAAAACACTGAAGCTTTCTTT.

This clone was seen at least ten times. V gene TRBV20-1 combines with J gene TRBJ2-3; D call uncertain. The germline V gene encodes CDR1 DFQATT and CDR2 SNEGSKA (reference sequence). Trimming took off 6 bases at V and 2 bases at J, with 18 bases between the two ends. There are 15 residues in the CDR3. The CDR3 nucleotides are TGCAGTGCCGAGACTTCCCTGGCCACCACAGATACGCAGTATTTT. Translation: CSAETSLATTDTQYF.

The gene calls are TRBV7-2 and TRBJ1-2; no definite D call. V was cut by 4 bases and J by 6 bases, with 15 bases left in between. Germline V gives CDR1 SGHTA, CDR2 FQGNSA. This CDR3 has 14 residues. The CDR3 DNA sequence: TGTGCCAGCAGCTCCACCCACGGGTGGCATGGCTACACCTTC. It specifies CASSSTHGWHGYTF.

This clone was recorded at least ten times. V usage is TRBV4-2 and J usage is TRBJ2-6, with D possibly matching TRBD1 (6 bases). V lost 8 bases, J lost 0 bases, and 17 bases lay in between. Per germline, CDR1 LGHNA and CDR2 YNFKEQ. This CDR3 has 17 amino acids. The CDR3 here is CASRTARASSGANVLTF. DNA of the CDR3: TGTGCCAGCCGGACAGCACGGGCCAGCTCTGGGGCCAACGTCCTGACTTTC.

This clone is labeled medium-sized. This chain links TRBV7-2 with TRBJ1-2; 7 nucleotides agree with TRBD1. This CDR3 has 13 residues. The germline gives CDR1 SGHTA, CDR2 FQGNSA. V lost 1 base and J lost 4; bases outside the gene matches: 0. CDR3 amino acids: CASSLGQGYGYTF. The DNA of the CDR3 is TGTGCCAGCAGCTTAGGACAGGGCTATGGCTACACCTTC.

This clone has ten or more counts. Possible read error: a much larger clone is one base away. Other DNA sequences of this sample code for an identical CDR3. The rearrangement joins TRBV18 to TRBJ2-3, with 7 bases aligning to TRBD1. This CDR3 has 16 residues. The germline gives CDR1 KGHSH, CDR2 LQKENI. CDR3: CASSPTSGGSTDTQYF. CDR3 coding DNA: TGTGCCAGCTCACCAACCTCAGGGGGAAGCACAGATACGCAGTATTTC.

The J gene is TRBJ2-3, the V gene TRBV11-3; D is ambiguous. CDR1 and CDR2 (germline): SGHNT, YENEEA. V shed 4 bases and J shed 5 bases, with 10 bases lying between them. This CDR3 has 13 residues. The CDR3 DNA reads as TGTGCCAGCAGCTACCGGCCCAAAGATACGCAGTATTTT. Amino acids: CASSYRPKDTQYF.

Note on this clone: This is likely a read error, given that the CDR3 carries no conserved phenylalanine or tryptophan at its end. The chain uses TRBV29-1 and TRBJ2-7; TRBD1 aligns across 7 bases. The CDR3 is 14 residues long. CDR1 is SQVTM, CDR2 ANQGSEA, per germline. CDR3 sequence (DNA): TGCAGAGATATCCGGGACAGAATCACCTACGAGCAGTACTAC. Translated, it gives CRDIRDRITYEQYY.

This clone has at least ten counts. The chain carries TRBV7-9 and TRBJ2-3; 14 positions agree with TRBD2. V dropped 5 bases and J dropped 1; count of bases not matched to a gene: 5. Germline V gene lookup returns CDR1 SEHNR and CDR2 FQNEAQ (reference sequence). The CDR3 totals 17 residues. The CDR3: CASSTAGLAGGTDTQYF. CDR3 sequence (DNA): TGTGCCAGCAGCACCGCGGGACTAGCGGGGGGCACAGATACGCAGTATTTT. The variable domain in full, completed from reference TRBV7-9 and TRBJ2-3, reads DTGVSQNPRHKITKRGQNVTFRCDPISEHNRLYWYRQTLGQGPEFLTYFQNEAQLEKSRLLSDRFSAERPKGSFSTLEIQRTEQGDSAMYLCASSTAGLAGGTDTQYFGPGTRLTVL.

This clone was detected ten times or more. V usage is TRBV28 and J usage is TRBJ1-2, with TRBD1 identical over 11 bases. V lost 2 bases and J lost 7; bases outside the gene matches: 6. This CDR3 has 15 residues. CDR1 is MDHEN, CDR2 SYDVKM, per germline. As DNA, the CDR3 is TGTGCCAGCAGTTTAGGCGGGACAGGGGGTAGTGGCTACACCTTC. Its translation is CASSLGGTGGSGYTF.

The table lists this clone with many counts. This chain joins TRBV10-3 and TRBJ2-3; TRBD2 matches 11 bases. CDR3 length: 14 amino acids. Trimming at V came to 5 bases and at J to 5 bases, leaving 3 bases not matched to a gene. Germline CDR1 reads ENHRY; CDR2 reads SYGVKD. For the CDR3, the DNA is TGTGCCATCAGTCATAGCGGGGGGGGAGATACGCAGTATTTT. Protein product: CAISHSGGGDTQYF.

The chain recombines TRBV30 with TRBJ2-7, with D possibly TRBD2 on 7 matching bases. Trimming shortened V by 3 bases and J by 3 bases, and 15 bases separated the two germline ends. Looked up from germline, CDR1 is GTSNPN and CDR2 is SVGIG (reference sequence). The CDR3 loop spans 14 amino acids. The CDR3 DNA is TGTGCCTGGAGGACGGGGGGCCTAGACTACGAGCAGTACTTC. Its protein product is CAWRTGGLDYEQYF.

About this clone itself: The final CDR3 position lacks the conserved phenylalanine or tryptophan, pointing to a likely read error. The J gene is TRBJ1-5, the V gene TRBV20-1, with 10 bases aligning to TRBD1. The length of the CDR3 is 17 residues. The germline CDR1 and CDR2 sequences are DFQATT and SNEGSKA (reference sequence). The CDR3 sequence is CSGGGTGVENCNQPQHY. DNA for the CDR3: TGTAGTGGTGGAGGGACAGGGGTCGAGAATTGCAATCAGCCCCAGCATTAT.

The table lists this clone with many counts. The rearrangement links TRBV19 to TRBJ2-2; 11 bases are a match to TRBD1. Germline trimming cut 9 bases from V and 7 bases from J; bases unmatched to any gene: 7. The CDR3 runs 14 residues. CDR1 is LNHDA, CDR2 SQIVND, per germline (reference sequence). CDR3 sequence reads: CASSGQGAIGELFF. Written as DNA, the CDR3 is TGTGCCAGCTCCGGACAGGGGGCGATCGGGGAGCTGTTTTTT.

CDR3 loop: CASTLELGLSGYTF. The CDR3 region has the DNA TGTGCCAGCACCCTCGAGTTGGGGCTTAGTGGCTACACCTTC. V is TRBV12-3 or TRBV12-4 and J is TRBJ1-2; a possible D gene is TRBD1 (5 bases). This CDR3 comprises 14 residues. V shed 7 bases and J shed 7 bases, with 19 bases lying between them.

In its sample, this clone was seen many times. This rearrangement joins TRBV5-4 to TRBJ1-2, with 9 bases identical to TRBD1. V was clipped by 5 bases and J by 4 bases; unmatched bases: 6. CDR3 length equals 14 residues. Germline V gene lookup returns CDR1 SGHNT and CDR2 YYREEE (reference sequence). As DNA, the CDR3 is TGTGCCAGCAGTCGGACAGGGGAGCGCTATGGCTACACCTTC. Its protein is CASSRTGERYGYTF. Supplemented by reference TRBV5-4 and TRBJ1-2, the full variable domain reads ETGVTQSPTHLIKTRGQQVTLRCSSQSGHNTVSWYQQALGQGPQFIFQYYREEENGRGNFPPRFSGLQFPNYSSELNVNALELDDSALYLCASSRTGERYGYTFGSGTRLTVV.

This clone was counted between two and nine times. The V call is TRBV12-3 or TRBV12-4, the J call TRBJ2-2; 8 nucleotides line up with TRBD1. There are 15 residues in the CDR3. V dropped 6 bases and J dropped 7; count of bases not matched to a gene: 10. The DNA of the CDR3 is TGTGCCAGCAGGTCCCAGACAGGGGTAGACGGGGAGCTGTTTTTT. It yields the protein CASRSQTGVDGELFF.

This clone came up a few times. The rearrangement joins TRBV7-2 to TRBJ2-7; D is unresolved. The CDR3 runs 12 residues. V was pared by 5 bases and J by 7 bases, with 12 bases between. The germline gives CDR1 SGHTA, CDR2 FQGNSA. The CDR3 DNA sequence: TGTGCCAGCAGCCCCTTTTTAGGGGAGCAGTACTTC. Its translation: CASSPFLGEQYF.

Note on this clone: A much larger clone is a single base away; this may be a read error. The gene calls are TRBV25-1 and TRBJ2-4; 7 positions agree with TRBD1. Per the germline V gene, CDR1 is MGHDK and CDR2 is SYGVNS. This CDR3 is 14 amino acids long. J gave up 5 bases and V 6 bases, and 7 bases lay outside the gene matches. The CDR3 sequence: CASSGRGTQNIQYF. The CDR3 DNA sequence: TGTGCCAGCAGCGGCAGGGGGACGCAAAACATTCAGTACTTC.

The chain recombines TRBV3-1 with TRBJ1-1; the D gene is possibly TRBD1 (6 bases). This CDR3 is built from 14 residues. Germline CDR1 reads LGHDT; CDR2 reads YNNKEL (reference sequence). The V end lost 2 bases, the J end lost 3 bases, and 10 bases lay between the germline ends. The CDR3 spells CASSQTGRDTEAFF. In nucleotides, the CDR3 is TGTGCCAGCAGCCAAACAGGGAGGGACACTGAAGCTTTCTTT. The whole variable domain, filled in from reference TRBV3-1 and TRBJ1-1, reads DTAVSQTPKYLVTQMGNDKSIKCEQNLGHDTMYWYKQDSKKFLKIMFSYNNKELIINETVPNRFSPKSPDKAHLNLHINSLELGDSAVYFCASSQTGRDTEAFFGQGTRLTVV.